This T cell receptor (beta chain) emerged from a study of blood T cells in healthy people across ages. CDR1 is DFQATT, CDR2 SNEGSKA, per germline (reference sequence). J was trimmed by 4 bases and V by 4 bases; bases with no gene match: 7. This CDR3 is built from 13 residues. The use of a sample-barcoded 5' primer and a J-beta primer mix characterized a second PCR of roughly 6 to 11 cycles. Using its own MiXCR run on the 5' RACE reads, TCRdb lists one record per CDR3 protein. This table has approximately 1.5 million distinct CDR3 sequences, 40% to 45% appearing once. The V call is TRBV20-1, the J call TRBJ2-7, with TRBD2 matching over 7 bases. Sequencing used blood. This TCR came from a woman in her late teens or twenties in good health. CDR3 nucleotide sequence: TGCAGTGCTAATGGCGGGAGCGGATACGAGCAGTACTTC. It encodes CSANGGSGYEQYF.